These 23 T cell receptor beta chains came from one sample sequenced in a study of blood T cell repertoires in COVID-19. The assay was immunoSEQ multiplex PCR, and TCRdb's table has in-frame clones only and misses some. The top ten clones hold 5% to 8% of a sample with fewer than 250,000 clones, around four fifths of them seen once. The specimen was peripheral blood. These receptors were collected from a woman in her sixties with active or convalescent COVID-19.

This chain joins TRBV30 and TRBJ1-4; D gene ambiguous. The CDR3 loop spans 15 amino acids. V was trimmed by 0 bases and J by 6 bases, leaving 14 bases between them. Germline CDR1 reads GTSNPN; CDR2 reads SVGIG (reference sequence). The CDR3 here is CAWSVSPRGYEKLFF. CDR3 in DNA: TGTGCCTGGAGTGTATCCCCCCGCGGCTATGAAAAACTGTTTTTT.

The chain has TRBV19 and TRBJ2-1; 7 bases match TRBD1. This CDR3 spans 14 amino acids. Germline CDR1 reads LNHDA; CDR2 reads SQIVND (reference sequence). The junction had 8 bases not matched to a gene; V was cut back by 6 bases and J by 6 bases. The CDR3 here is CASSINRGGNEQFF. CDR3 nucleotide sequence: TGTGCCAGTAGCATCAACAGGGGTGGCAATGAGCAGTTCTTC.

The gene calls are TRBV4-2 and TRBJ2-7, with 12 bases fitting TRBD2. Germline V gene sequence: CDR1 LGHNA, CDR2 YNFKEQ. V trimming: 4 bases; J trimming: 2 bases; junction bases outside the gene matches: 18. The CDR3 spans 20 residues. The CDR3 bases are TGTGCCAGCAGCCCTCCCGGTGGGGCTAGCGGGAGGGCCTTCCCCTACGAGCAGTACTTC. It codes for CASSPPGGASGRAFPYEQYF.

The table lists this clone with a few counts. The chain employs TRBV24-1 and TRBJ1-2; D possibly corresponds to TRBD1 (6 bases). The ends were cut back, 2 bases at V and 3 bases at J, with 15 bases in the middle. This CDR3 has 16 amino acids. CDR1 and CDR2 (germline): KGHDR, SFDVKD. The CDR3 loop reads CATSDSPGAGDYGYTF. The CDR3 DNA reads TGTGCCACCAGTGATTCACCAGGGGCGGGGGACTATGGCTACACCTTC.

V is TRBV3-1 (or the pseudogene TRBV3-2) and J is TRBJ2-5, with D perhaps matching TRBD2 (6 bases). The CDR3 contains 16 residues. V was cut by 5 bases and J by 2 bases, with 18 bases left in between. CDR1 is LGHDT, CDR2 YNNKEL, per germline (reference sequence). The DNA for the CDR3 is TGTGCCAGCAGCGGTGGAACGGCGGGACCTCAAGAGACCCAGTACTTC. Translation: CASSGGTAGPQETQYF.

The rearrangement links TRBV6-5 to TRBJ1-1, with D possibly TRBD1 on 5 matching bases. The CDR3 loop spans 15 amino acids. V dropped 2 bases and J dropped 1 base, with 11 bases sitting between them. Germline V gene lookup returns CDR1 MNHEY and CDR2 SVGAGI. CDR3 region: CASSYGAQQNTEAFF. The CDR3 DNA sequence: TGTGCCAGCAGTTACGGGGCGCAGCAGAACACTGAAGCTTTCTTT.

DNA of the CDR3: TGTGCCAGCTCGGGCTCCAGGGGGTACACTGAAGCTTTCTTT. Translation: CASSGSRGYTEAFF. The J gene is TRBJ1-1, the V gene TRBV19; 7 bases are shared with TRBD1. Germline V CDR1 and CDR2: LNHDA, SQIVND (reference sequence). V lost 9 bases to trimming and J lost 3 bases; unmatched junction nucleotides: 10. This CDR3 region has 14 residues.

The chain is built from TRBV24-1 and TRBJ1-5; tentatively, D is TRBD1 (6 bases). The CDR3 is 13 amino acids. CDR1 is KGHDR, CDR2 SFDVKD, per germline. V lost 7 bases to trimming and J lost 4 bases, with 10 bases between them. The CDR3 protein is CATSLQGNQPQHF. The CDR3 DNA sequence: TGTGCCACCAGCCTACAGGGTAATCAGCCCCAGCATTTT.

V usage is TRBV19 and J usage is TRBJ2-6, with D maybe TRBD2 (5 bases). This CDR3 is 16 amino acids long. V was cut by 3 bases and J by 1 base, with 10 bases left in between. Germline V gene lookup returns CDR1 LNHDA and CDR2 SQIVND (reference sequence). CDR3 DNA: TGTGCCAGTAGTATCGGAGGATTATCTGGGGCCAACGTCCTGACTTTC. This sequence encodes CASSIGGLSGANVLTF.

The chain carries TRBV24-1 and TRBJ2-1, with D uncertain. The germline V gene has CDR1 KGHDR and CDR2 SFDVKD. The ends were cut back, 4 bases at V and 6 bases at J, with 6 bases in the middle. The CDR3 is made up of 12 amino acids. DNA of the CDR3: TGTGCCACCAGTGAGGTCAGCAATGAGCAGTTCTTC. It is translated as CATSEVSNEQFF.

This chain joins TRBV4-2 and TRBJ2-4; TRBD2 might be the D (5 bases). V was cut by 1 base and J by 8 bases, with 18 bases left in between. The CDR3 is made up of 16 amino acids. Germline V lookup: CDR1 LGHNA, CDR2 YNFKEQ. The CDR3 here is CASSQGVGTSGDIQYF. The CDR3 region has the DNA TGTGCCAGCAGCCAAGGGGTGGGAACCTCCGGGGACATTCAGTACTTC.

This chain links TRBV2 with TRBJ2-1; D may be TRBD1 (5 bases). The V end lost 10 bases, the J end lost 0 bases, and 10 bases lay between the germline ends. Germline values: CDR1 SNHLY, CDR2 FYNNEI. The CDR3 extends over 13 amino acids. The CDR3 DNA reads as TGTGCCACCCGACAGAACTCCTACAATGAGCAGTTCTTC. It translates to CATRQNSYNEQFF.

J is TRBJ2-2 and V is TRBV9; the D is unclear. Trimming took 0 bases from V and 4 from J, leaving 7 bases between them. This CDR3 spans 14 amino acids. Looked up from germline, CDR1 is SGDLS and CDR2 is YYNGEE. CDR3 in DNA: TGTGCCAGCAGCGTAGTGTCCGGCACCGGGGAGCTGTTTTTT. Its protein product is CASSVVSGTGELFF. Together with reference TRBV9 and TRBJ2-2, the CDR3 gives the full variable domain: DSGVTQTPKHLITATGQRVTLRCSPRSGDLSVYWYQQSLDQGLQFLIQYYNGEERAKGNILERFSAQQFPDLHSELNLSSLELGDSALYFCASSVVSGTGELFFGEGSRLTVL.

This chain joins TRBV5-1 and TRBJ2-1, with 11 bases identical to TRBD2. The CDR3 runs 17 residues. Germline lookup yields CDR1 SGHRS and CDR2 YFSETQ. The V gene end was trimmed by 2 bases and the J gene end by 0 bases; junction bases not matched to a gene: 4. The CDR3 loop is CASSLLAGDSSYNEQFF. The DNA of the CDR3 is TGCGCCAGCAGCTTACTAGCGGGAGATAGCTCCTACAATGAGCAGTTCTTC.

The chain recombines TRBV6-5 with TRBJ1-5; D unclear. Germline assignment: CDR1 MNHEY and CDR2 SVGAGI. V was clipped by 5 bases and J by 6 bases, with 17 bases between them. The CDR3 runs to 15 residues. The DNA for the CDR3 is TGTGCCAGCAGTCTGAGGGTAGGGTTGAGTCAGCCCCAGCATTTT. It yields the protein CASSLRVGLSQPQHF.

This clone was seen a few times. The V and J genes are TRBV19 and TRBJ1-6; 10 bases fit TRBD1. V dropped 3 bases and J dropped 10; count of bases not matched to a gene: 3. Germline-derived CDR1 and CDR2 are LNHDA and SQIVND (reference sequence). The CDR3 has 14 residues. CDR3 bases: TGTGCCAGTAGTATTCGGGACAGGGGATCACCCCTCCACTTT. Its translation: CASSIRDRGSPLHF.

The rearrangement uses TRBV14 and TRBJ2-3; 7 bases are a match to TRBD1. V dropped 3 bases and J dropped 0; count of bases not matched to a gene: 9. The CDR3 totals 17 residues. The V gene's germline CDR1 is SGHDN and CDR2 FVKESK. The CDR3 bases are TGTGCCAGCAGCCACCAACTCGACAGGGCAAGCACAGATACGCAGTATTTT. It encodes CASSHQLDRASTDTQYF. Supplemented by reference TRBV14 and TRBJ2-3, the full variable domain reads EAGVTQFPSHSVIEKGQTVTLRCDPISGHDNLYWYRRVMGKEIKFLLHFVKESKQDESGMPNNRFLAERTGGTYSTLKVQPAELEDSGVYFCASSHQLDRASTDTQYFGPGTRLTVL.

This chain connects TRBV5-1 to TRBJ1-1, with D maybe TRBD1 (5 bases). V gave up 4 bases and J gave up 1 base, with 11 bases separating them. The CDR3 loop spans 14 amino acids. The germline gives CDR1 SGHRS, CDR2 YFSETQ. The CDR3 DNA reads as TGCGCCAGCAGCCCTACGACAGCGAACACTGAAGCTTTCTTT. This translates into CASSPTTANTEAFF.

This clone was picked up a small number of times. The gene calls are TRBV12-3 or TRBV12-4 and TRBJ1-2; D is unclear. CDR3 length: 12 amino acids. V lost 5 bases to trimming and J lost 3 bases, with 7 bases between them. CDR3 sequence: CASSNRDYGYTF. CDR3 bases: TGTGCCAGCAGTAACCGGGACTATGGCTACACCTTC.

The chain couples TRBV11-1 to TRBJ2-1, with D tentatively TRBD2 (5 bases). V was cut by 3 bases and J by 6 bases, with 9 bases left in between. The V gene's germline CDR1 is SGHAT and CDR2 FQDESV (reference sequence). This CDR3 has 13 residues. CDR3 bases: TGTGCCAGCAGCTTGGGGAGCGCCAATGAGCAGTTCTTC. This translates into CASSLGSANEQFF.

This rearrangement joins TRBV4-1 to TRBJ2-3, with 15 positions matching TRBD2. Trimming took 1 base from V and 5 from J; bases not matched to a gene: 1. The CDR3 sequence is 16 residues long. Germline CDR1 reads MGHRA; CDR2 reads YSYEKL. CDR3 DNA sequence: TGCGCCAGCAGCCAAGCGGGACTAGCGGGAGGAGATACGCAGTATTTT. It translates to CASSQAGLAGGDTQYF.

The chain uses TRBV5-1 and TRBJ2-1; TRBD2 agrees at 7 bases. CDR3 length: 14 residues. Germline trimming cut 1 base from V and 3 bases from J; bases unmatched to any gene: 1. Germline V gives CDR1 SGHRS, CDR2 YFSETQ. The CDR3 coding sequence is TGCGCCAGCAGCTTGAGCGGGGACTACAATGAGCAGTTCTTC. Translation gives CASSLSGDYNEQFF.

This chain connects TRBV5-6 to TRBJ2-7; 9 nucleotides align to TRBD2. V dropped 2 bases and J dropped 7; count of bases not matched to a gene: 16. Germline CDR1 and CDR2: SGHDT and YYEEEE. The CDR3 consists of 17 residues. The CDR3 protein is CASSFVAGALSALEQYF. Here the CDR3 DNA reads TGTGCCAGCAGCTTTGTAGCGGGAGCCCTCAGCGCGCTGGAGCAGTACTTC.